This T cell receptor (beta chain) originates from a study of CD8+CD57+ T cells in acquired aplastic anemia. Study at large: Quantities of DNA derived from sorted CD4+ and CD8+ cells averaged roughly 3 ug.

Study findings and constraints: Patients and controls shared 25 to 30 CD8+ CDR3 sequences, which appeared highly expressed in patients and within their immunodominant clones. Patients and controls had CD8+ Simpson's diversity values that were not significantly distinct.

CDR3 and TCR beta VDJ profiling relied on a genomic DNA template. TCRdb independently ran MiXCR on the reads; one entry per CDR3 protein. Counted here are 150,000 to 200,000 distinct CDR3 sequences, about 64% occurring once; the ten biggest clones make up around 42%. A word on this clonotype: Its antigen remains unknown.

Source material: sorted CD4+, CD8+, or CD8+CD57+ T cells (not recorded which) from PBMCs. This receptor was obtained from a human donor with severe aplastic anemia or a healthy control (not recorded which).

As DNA, the CDR3 is TGCAGCTCGGACACCTCCTACGAGCAGTACTTC. Translated: CSSDTSYEQYF. V gene TRBV29-1 combines with J gene TRBJ2-7; D might be TRBD1 (5 bases). The CDR3 consists of 11 residues. Germline assignment: CDR1 SQVTM and CDR2 ANQGSEA. V was trimmed by 8 bases and J by 0 bases, leaving 8 bases between them.